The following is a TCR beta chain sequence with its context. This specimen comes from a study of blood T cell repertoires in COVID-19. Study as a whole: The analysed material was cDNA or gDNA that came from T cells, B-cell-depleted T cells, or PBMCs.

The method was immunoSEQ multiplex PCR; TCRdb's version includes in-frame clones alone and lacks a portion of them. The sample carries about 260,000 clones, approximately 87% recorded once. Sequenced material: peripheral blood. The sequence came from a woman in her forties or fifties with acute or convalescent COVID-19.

CDR3 amino acids: CASISLRKNIQYF. Here the CDR3 DNA reads TGTGCCAGCATTTCCCTACGGAAAAACATTCAGTACTTC. This chain connects TRBV6-5 to TRBJ2-4; no firm D call. CDR1 is MNHEY and CDR2 is SVGAGI in the germline V gene. V was cut by 7 bases and J by 4 bases, with 11 bases left in between. This CDR3 comprises 13 residues.